This TCR beta chain was obtained from a study of blood T cell repertoires in COVID-19. On the study more broadly: Specimens from acute and convalescent COVID-19 originated in the United States, Italy and Spain. The cDNA or gDNA used as material had been derived from T cells, B-cell-depleted T cells, or PBMCs.

Germline values: CDR1 MNHEY, CDR2 SVGAGI. The CDR3 extends over 15 amino acids. V lost 4 bases, J lost 2 bases, and 9 bases lay in between. In the authors' workflow: Reference gene primer amplification yielded estimated nucleated cell counts. Assay: immunoSEQ multiplex PCR; the TCRdb copy retains only in-frame clones and omits some. The V and J calls and clone size were taken over from that table, and D and trimming were inferred from the DNA. The profile shows some 90,000 clones, about 80% of them singletons. Sequenced input: peripheral blood. This receptor was identified in a human donor in a cohort sampled during active COVID-19. The V and J genes are TRBV6-5 and TRBJ1-6; D possibly corresponds to TRBD1 (6 bases). The CDR3 nucleotides read TGTGCCAGCAGTTCTACAGGGACCTATAATTCACCCCTCCACTTT. This gives the protein CASSSTGTYNSPLHF.